Following are 23 T cell receptor beta chains from one sample sequenced in a study of blood T cell repertoires in COVID-19. Assay used: immunoSEQ multiplex PCR; TCRdb lists only in-frame clones, some missing. The data hold fewer than 500,000 clones, with about 89% observed a single time. Specimen: peripheral blood. Source of these receptors: a woman aged 25 to 39 with acute or convalescent COVID-19.

This chain connects TRBV29-1 to TRBJ1-1; 9 positions match TRBD1. In germline, CDR1 is SQVTM, CDR2 ANQGSEA. The CDR3 is made up of 16 amino acids. V gave up 7 bases and J gave up 6 bases; unmatched junction bases: 18. CDR3 region: CSARRATGQGSSEAFF. In DNA form, the CDR3 reads TGCAGCGCTCGGCGAGCAACGGGACAGGGCTCTTCTGAAGCTTTCTTT.

A single count supports this clone. V and J are TRBV14 and TRBJ2-5, with 14 bases lining up with TRBD2. V lost 4 bases to trimming and J lost 5 bases; unmatched junction nucleotides: 6. Germline-derived CDR1 and CDR2 are SGHDN and FVKESK. The CDR3 extends over 16 amino acids. The DNA of the CDR3 is TGTGCCAGCAGCCCGGGACTAGCGGGGGTAATGGAGACCCAGTACTTC. Its protein product is CASSPGLAGVMETQYF.

The rearrangement links TRBV18 to TRBJ1-3; D is uncertain. Germline values: CDR1 KGHSH, CDR2 LQKENI. The CDR3 totals 16 residues. V dropped 0 bases and J dropped 0 bases, with 9 bases sitting between them. Here the CDR3 reads CASSPPTPSSGNTIYF. Here the CDR3 DNA reads TGTGCCAGCTCACCACCGACACCGAGCTCTGGAAACACCATATATTTT.

The V and J genes are TRBV7-3 and TRBJ2-5, with 7 bases aligning to TRBD2. There are 15 residues in the CDR3. Germline V gene data show CDR1 as SGHTA and CDR2 as FQGTGA. With 2 bases clipped from V and 5 bases from J, the junction kept 8 bases outside the gene matches. The CDR3 loop is CASSLGASGGETQYF. The CDR3 region has the DNA TGTGCCAGCAGCTTAGGAGCTAGCGGAGGGGAGACCCAGTACTTC.

V usage is TRBV19 and J usage is TRBJ1-1; TRBD1 agrees at 7 bases. Germline V gives CDR1 LNHDA, CDR2 SQIVND (reference sequence). The CDR3 spans 15 residues. V trimming: 5 bases; J trimming: 0 bases; junction bases outside the gene matches: 6. The CDR3 spells CASSPGTVMNTEAFF. The CDR3 DNA follows: TGTGCCAGTAGTCCAGGGACAGTTATGAACACTGAAGCTTTCTTT.

This chain joins TRBV25-1 and TRBJ2-2, with a tentative D call TRBD2 (6 bases). The CDR3 consists of 14 residues. Trimming left V 7 bases short and J 8 bases short, with 17 bases between. Germline CDR1 MGHDK, CDR2 SYGVNS. DNA of the CDR3: TGTGCCAGCACCCCCGGGACTTCAGGAGGGGAGCTGTTTTTT. The encoded protein is CASTPGTSGGELFF.

This chain joins TRBV27 and TRBJ1-1; TRBD1 agrees at 7 bases. V gave up 5 bases and J gave up 0 bases; unmatched junction bases: 12. This CDR3 is 17 amino acids long. Germline CDR1 MNHEY, CDR2 SMNVEV (reference sequence). CDR3 nucleotides: TGTGCCAGCAGTCCCCGACCGACAGGGCTCATGAACACTGAAGCTTTCTTT. This sequence encodes CASSPRPTGLMNTEAFF.

The sample holds a few counts of this clone. At one boundary the junction diverges from the germline segment, which might be a read error. The genes are TRBV2 and TRBJ2-5; no clear D. The CDR3 has 10 residues. Germline V gene sequence: CDR1 SNHLY, CDR2 FYNNEI. The CDR3 sequence: CASSEVTPHF. The CDR3 bases are TGTGCCAGCAGTGAAGTGACACCGCACTTC.

The gene calls are TRBV14 and TRBJ2-7; D might be TRBD2 (5 bases). Trimming took off 1 base at V and 9 bases at J, with 19 bases between the two ends. Germline V gene sequence: CDR1 SGHDN, CDR2 FVKESK. CDR3 length: 15 residues. CDR3 amino acids: CASSQGPGILRGQYF. As DNA, the CDR3 is TGTGCCAGCAGCCAAGGGCCGGGGATACTACGTGGGCAGTACTTC.

V usage is TRBV19 and J usage is TRBJ2-7; D call uncertain. The CDR3 has 15 amino acids. Trimming pared 5 bases from V and 2 bases from J, leaving 16 bases between. CDR1 LNHDA and CDR2 SQIVND come from the germline V gene (reference sequence). The CDR3 region has the DNA TGTGCCAGTAGTGTCGCCAGGAACTGGGCCTACGAGCAGTACTTC. Amino acid sequence: CASSVARNWAYEQYF. Full variable domain (rest looked up from reference TRBV19 and TRBJ2-7): DGGITQSPKYLFRKEGQNVTLSCEQNLNHDAMYWYRQDPGQGLRLIYYSQIVNDFQKGDIAEGYSVSREKKESFPLTVTSAQKNPTAFYLCASSVARNWAYEQYFGPGTRLTVT.

This chain connects TRBV3-1 (or the pseudogene TRBV3-2) to TRBJ2-3; 13 bases map to TRBD2. Looked up from germline, CDR1 is LGHDT and CDR2 is YNNKEL (reference sequence). The CDR3 has 16 amino acids. V lost 4 bases, J lost 6 bases, and 7 bases stayed unmatched. The CDR3 sequence is CASSPLTSGGLDTQYF. In DNA form, the CDR3 reads TGTGCCAGCAGCCCCCTGACTAGCGGGGGGTTGGATACGCAGTATTTT.

The genes are TRBV6-5 and TRBJ1-2, with D hard to call. The CDR3 length is 13 residues. V gave up 10 bases and J gave up 5 bases, with 17 bases separating them. Per germline, CDR1 MNHEY and CDR2 SVGAGI. The DNA for the CDR3 is TGTGCCACCCAAGTCACGGCTAGGTATGGCTACACCTTC. This gives the protein CATQVTARYGYTF.

V gene TRBV28 combines with J gene TRBJ2-3, with 8 bases that match TRBD2. The CDR3 is 16 residues long. The germline V gene has CDR1 MDHEN and CDR2 SYDVKM. J was trimmed by 9 bases and V by 5 bases; bases with no gene match: 16. CDR3 sequence reads: CASSRAGDPRARTQYF. The CDR3 DNA reads as TGTGCCAGCAGTAGAGCGGGGGATCCCCGGGCGAGGACGCAGTATTTT.

The J gene is TRBJ1-3, the V gene TRBV19, with D unresolved. Germline V gives CDR1 LNHDA, CDR2 SQIVND (reference sequence). The CDR3 loop spans 14 amino acids. The germline V and J ends were trimmed by 10 bases and 0 bases, with 13 bases remaining between them. The CDR3 region has the DNA TGTGCCACCAACACCGGGGTCTCTGGAAACACCATATATTTT. Its translation: CATNTGVSGNTIYF.

Concerning this clone: Other DNA sequences in this specimen translate into the identical CDR3. The chain links TRBV6-5 to TRBJ1-1; D ambiguous. Germline values: CDR1 MNHEY, CDR2 SVGAGI. The CDR3 contains 13 residues. The V end lost 2 bases, the J end lost 1 base, and 5 bases lay between the germline ends. The CDR3 coding sequence is TGTGCCAGCAGTTACGGGCAGAACACTGAAGCTTTCTTT. Its protein is CASSYGQNTEAFF.

This chain joins TRBV14 and TRBJ1-6; 9 positions match TRBD1. This CDR3 has 15 residues. CDR1 is SGHDN, CDR2 FVKESK, per germline. The V gene end was trimmed by 4 bases and the J gene end by 7 bases; junction bases not matched to a gene: 5. CDR3 protein: CASSPTGGQNSPLHF. The CDR3 bases are TGTGCCAGCAGCCCAACAGGGGGCCAAAATTCACCCCTCCACTTT.

CDR3 sequence: CASSSSQAIFSYEQYF. The CDR3 DNA reads TGTGCCAGCAGTTCCTCTCAGGCCATCTTCTCCTACGAGCAGTACTTC. The J gene is TRBJ2-7, the V gene TRBV27; D uncertain. CDR1 and CDR2 from the germline V gene are MNHEY and SMNVEV (reference sequence). Deletions cut 4 bases from V and 0 bases from J, with 16 bases between. The CDR3 has 16 amino acids.

The chain carries TRBV7-3 and TRBJ2-7, with 7 positions matching TRBD2. Germline CDR1 and CDR2: SGHTA and FQGTGA. This CDR3 is built from 15 residues. The V gene end was trimmed by 2 bases and the J gene end by 4 bases; junction bases not matched to a gene: 8. CDR3 bases: TGTGCCAGCAGCTTACTGGCCGGGGGGTCTTACGAGCAGTACTTC. It is translated as CASSLLAGGSYEQYF.

This clone was counted a single time. V gene TRBV14 combines with J gene TRBJ1-1; no reliable D call. V lost 5 bases to trimming and J lost 0 bases, with 13 bases between them. This CDR3 contains 15 residues. In germline, CDR1 is SGHDN, CDR2 FVKESK. CDR3 region: CASSKTHALNTEAFF. The CDR3 nucleotides read TGTGCCAGCAGCAAAACACACGCCCTGAACACTGAAGCTTTCTTT.

The chain carries TRBV29-1 and TRBJ2-1, with 9 bases identical to TRBD1. Per the germline V gene, CDR1 is SQVTM and CDR2 is ANQGSEA. V lost 8 bases and J lost 2; bases outside the gene matches: 7. The CDR3 contains 14 residues. The CDR3 nucleotides read TGCAGCTCCCGCGGGACAGGGACCTACAATGAGCAGTTCTTC. Protein product: CSSRGTGTYNEQFF.

This clone was seen once. The rearrangement joins TRBV4-1 to TRBJ1-2, with 10 positions matching TRBD1. This CDR3 has 16 residues. The germline CDR1 and CDR2 sequences are MGHRA and YSYEKL. The V segment lost 4 bases and the J segment 3 bases; nucleotides outside the gene matches: 8. The CDR3 sequence is CASSLRQGAFDYGYTF. The CDR3, as DNA: TGCGCCAGCAGCCTCAGACAGGGGGCGTTCGACTATGGCTACACCTTC.

This chain connects TRBV3-1 (or the pseudogene TRBV3-2) to TRBJ2-3; D is undetermined. The germline V gene has CDR1 LGHDT and CDR2 YNNKEL (reference sequence). CDR3 length equals 12 residues. The ends were cut back, 1 base at V and 3 bases at J, with 2 bases in the middle. CDR3 nucleotide sequence: TGTGCCAGCAGCCAAGCTACAGATACGCAGTATTTT. This codes for CASSQATDTQYF.

V and J are TRBV7-2 and TRBJ2-1; 8 bases map to TRBD1. The germline CDR1 and CDR2 sequences are SGHTA and FQGNSA. Trimming cost V 5 bases and J 10 bases; bases outside gene matches: 13. The CDR3 has 15 amino acids. The CDR3: CASSPDRGRLNEQFF. The CDR3 bases are TGTGCCAGCAGCCCTGACAGGGGAAGGCTGAACGAGCAGTTCTTC.